The sequence of this T cell receptor (beta chain) was determined in a study of glioma-infiltrating T cells after dendritic cell vaccination. The primer mix had 60 V beta and 13 J beta primers. Using immunoSEQ multiplex PCR, the repertoire was profiled, and TCRdb retains in-frame clones only, with some absent. The sample shows approximately 90,000 clones, around four fifths of them seen only once. The CDR3 runs 12 residues. Germline V lookup: CDR1 SNHLY, CDR2 FYNNEI. The V end was cut by 4 bases, the J end by 10 bases, with 10 bases between. Time point: after dendritic cell vaccination, including at tumor progression/relapse.

The sequence came from a human donor with glioblastoma. The J gene is TRBJ2-2, the V gene TRBV2; no clear D gene. The specimen was blood, collected after dendritic cell vaccination. CDR3 loop: CASSVSVPELFF. CDR3 DNA: TGTGCCAGCAGTGTATCCGTTCCGGAGCTGTTTTTT.